This T cell receptor beta chain comes out of a study of T cell repertoires in cytomegalovirus infection. On the study more broadly: The public TCR beta signatures pointed to both CMV infection and matching HLA type.

TCRdb redid the calling of the reads with MiXCR, one entry per CDR3 protein. The data show 200,000 to 250,000 distinct CDR3 sequences, with 20% to 25% seen just once and around a sixth held by the top ten. Overall study findings and caveats: HLA-C-restricted, CMV-specific TCR beta clonotypes were dominant ex vivo.

This CDR3 has 13 amino acids. Germline-derived CDR1 and CDR2 are ENHRY and SYGVKD. Trimming took off 5 bases at V and 7 bases at J, with 9 bases between the two ends. On this clonotype itself: The antigen is unknown.

This chain joins TRBV10-3 and TRBJ1-6; D is possibly TRBD1 (6 bases). Sample: CD8+ T cells from PBMCs. The source is a human donor in good health (CMV status not recorded). Some clones in this sample may be carry-over from other donors' samples. The CDR3 region is CAISTGKNSPLHF. CDR3 nucleotide sequence: TGTGCCATCAGTACAGGGAAGAATTCACCCCTCCACTTT.